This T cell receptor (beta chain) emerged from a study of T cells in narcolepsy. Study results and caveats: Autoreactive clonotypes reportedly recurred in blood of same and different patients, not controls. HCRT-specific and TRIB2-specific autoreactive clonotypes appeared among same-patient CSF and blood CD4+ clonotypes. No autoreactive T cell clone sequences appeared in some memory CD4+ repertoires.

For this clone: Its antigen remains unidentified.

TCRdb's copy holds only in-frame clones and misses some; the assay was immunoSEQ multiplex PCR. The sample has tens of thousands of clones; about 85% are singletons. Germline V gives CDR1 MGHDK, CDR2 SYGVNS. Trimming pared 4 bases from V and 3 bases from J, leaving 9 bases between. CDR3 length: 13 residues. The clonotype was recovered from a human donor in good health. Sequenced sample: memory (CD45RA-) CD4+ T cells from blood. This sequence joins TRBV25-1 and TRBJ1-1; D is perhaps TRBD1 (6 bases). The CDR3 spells CASSAAGDTEAFF. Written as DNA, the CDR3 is TGTGCCAGCAGTGCGGCAGGGGACACTGAAGCTTTCTTT.